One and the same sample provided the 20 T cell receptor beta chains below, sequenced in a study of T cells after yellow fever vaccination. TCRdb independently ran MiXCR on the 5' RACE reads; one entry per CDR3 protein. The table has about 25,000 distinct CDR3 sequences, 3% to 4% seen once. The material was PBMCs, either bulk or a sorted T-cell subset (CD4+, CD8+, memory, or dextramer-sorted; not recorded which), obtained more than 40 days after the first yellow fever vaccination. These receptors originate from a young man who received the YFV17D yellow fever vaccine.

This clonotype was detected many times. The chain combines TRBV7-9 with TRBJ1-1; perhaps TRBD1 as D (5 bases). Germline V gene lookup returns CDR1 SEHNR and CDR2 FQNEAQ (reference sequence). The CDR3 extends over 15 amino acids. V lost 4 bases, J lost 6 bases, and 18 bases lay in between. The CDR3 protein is CASSSVLGLGAEAFF. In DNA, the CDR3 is TGTGCCAGCAGCTCCGTGTTGGGGTTGGGGGCTGAAGCTTTCTTT.

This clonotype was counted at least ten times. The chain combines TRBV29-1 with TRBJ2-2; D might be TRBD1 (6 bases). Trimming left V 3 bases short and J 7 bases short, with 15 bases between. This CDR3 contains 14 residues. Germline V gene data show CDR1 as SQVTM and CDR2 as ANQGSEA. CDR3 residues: CSVDLQGGDGELFF. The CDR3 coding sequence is TGCAGCGTTGATTTACAGGGTGGTGACGGGGAGCTGTTTTTT.

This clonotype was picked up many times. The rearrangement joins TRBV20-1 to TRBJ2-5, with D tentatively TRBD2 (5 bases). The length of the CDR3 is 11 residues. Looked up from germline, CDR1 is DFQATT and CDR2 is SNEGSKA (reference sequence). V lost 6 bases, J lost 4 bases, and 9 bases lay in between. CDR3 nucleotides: TGCAGTGCCCGACGGGGAGAGACCCAGTACTTC. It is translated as CSARRGETQYF.

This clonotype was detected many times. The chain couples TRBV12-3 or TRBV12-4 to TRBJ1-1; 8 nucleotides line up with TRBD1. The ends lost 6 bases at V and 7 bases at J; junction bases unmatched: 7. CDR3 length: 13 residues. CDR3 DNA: TGTGCCAGCAGACTACAGGGGGAAGGTGAAGCTTTCTTT. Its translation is CASRLQGEGEAFF.

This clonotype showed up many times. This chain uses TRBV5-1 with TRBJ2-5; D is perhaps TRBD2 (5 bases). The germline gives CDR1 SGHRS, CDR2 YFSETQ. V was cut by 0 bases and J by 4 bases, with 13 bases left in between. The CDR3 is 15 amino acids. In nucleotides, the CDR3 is TGCGCCAGCAGCTTGGCTCTAGCAGCCCCAGAGACCCAGTACTTC. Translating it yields CASSLALAAPETQYF. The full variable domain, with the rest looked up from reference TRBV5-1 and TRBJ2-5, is KAGVTQTPRYLIKTRGQQVTLSCSPISGHRSVSWYQQTPGQGLQFLFEYFSETQRNKGNFPGRFSGRQFSNSRSEMNVSTLELGDSALYLCASSLALAAPETQYFGPGTRLLVL.

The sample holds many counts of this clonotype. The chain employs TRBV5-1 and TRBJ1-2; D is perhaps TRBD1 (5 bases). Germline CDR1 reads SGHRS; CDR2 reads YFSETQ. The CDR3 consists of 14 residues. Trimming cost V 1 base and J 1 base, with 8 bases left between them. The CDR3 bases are TGCGCCAGCAGCTTGAGGGGCATTAACTATGGCTACACCTTC. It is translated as CASSLRGINYGYTF. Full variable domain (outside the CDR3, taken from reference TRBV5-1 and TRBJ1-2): KAGVTQTPRYLIKTRGQQVTLSCSPISGHRSVSWYQQTPGQGLQFLFEYFSETQRNKGNFPGRFSGRQFSNSRSEMNVSTLELGDSALYLCASSLRGINYGYTFGSGTRLTVV.

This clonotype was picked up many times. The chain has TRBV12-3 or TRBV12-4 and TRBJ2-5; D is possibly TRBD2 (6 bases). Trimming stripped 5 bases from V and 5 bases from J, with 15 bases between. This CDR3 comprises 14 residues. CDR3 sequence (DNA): TGTGCCAGCAGTCTCGGGACTTTTTGGGAGACCCAGTACTTC. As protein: CASSLGTFWETQYF.

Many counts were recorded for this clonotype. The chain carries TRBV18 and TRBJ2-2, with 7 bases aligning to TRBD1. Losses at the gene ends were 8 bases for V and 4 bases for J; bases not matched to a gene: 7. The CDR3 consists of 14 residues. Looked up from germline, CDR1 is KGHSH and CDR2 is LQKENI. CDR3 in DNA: TGTGCCAGCCTACGAGCAGGGGGCACCGGGGAGCTGTTTTTT. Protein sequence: CASLRAGGTGELFF. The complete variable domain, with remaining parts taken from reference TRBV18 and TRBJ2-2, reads NAGVMQNPRHLVRRRGQEARLRCSPMKGHSHVYWYRQLPEEGLKFMVYLQKENIIDESGMPKERFSAEFPKEGPSILRIQQVVRGDSAAYFCASLRAGGTGELFFGEGSRLTVL.

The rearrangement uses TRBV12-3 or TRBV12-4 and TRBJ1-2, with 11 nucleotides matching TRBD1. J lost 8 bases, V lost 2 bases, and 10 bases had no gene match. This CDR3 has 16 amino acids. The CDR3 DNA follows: TGTGCCAGCAGTTTATGGACAGGGGGCTTCAGCGAGGGCTACACCTTC. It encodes CASSLWTGGFSEGYTF.

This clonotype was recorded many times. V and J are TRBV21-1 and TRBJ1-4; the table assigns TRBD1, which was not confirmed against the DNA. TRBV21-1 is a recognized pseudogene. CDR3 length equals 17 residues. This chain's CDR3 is CASSKDKGKPTNEKLFF. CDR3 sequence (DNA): TGTGCCAGCAGCAAAGATAAGGGGAAACCAACTAATGAAAAACTGTTTTTT.

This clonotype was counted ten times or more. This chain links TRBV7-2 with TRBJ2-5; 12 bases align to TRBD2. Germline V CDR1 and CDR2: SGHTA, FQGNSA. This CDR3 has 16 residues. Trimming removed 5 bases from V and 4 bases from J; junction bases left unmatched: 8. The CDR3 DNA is TGTGCCAGCAGCCCCTCTAGCGGGGGGGCCCCAGAGACCCAGTACTTC. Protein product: CASSPSSGGAPETQYF.

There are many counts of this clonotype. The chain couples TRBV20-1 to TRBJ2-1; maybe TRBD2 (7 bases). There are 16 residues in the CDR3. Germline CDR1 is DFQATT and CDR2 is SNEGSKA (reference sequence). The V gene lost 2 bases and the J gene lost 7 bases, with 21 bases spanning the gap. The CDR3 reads CSARKDGRGPRNEQFF. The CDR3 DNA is TGCAGTGCTAGAAAGGACGGGCGGGGGCCAAGGAATGAGCAGTTCTTC.

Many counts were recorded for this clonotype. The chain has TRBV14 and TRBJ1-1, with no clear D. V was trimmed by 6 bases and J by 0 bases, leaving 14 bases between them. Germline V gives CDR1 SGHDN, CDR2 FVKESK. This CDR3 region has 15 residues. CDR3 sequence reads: CASSPLGHMNTEAFF. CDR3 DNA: TGTGCCAGCAGTCCCCTTGGGCACATGAACACTGAAGCTTTCTTT.

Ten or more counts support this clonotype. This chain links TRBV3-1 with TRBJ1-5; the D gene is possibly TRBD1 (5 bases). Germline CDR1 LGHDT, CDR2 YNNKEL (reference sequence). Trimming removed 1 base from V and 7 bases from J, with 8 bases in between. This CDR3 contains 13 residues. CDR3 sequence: CASSQGGGQPQHF. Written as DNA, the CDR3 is TGTGCCAGCAGCCAAGGGGGGGGACAGCCCCAGCATTTT.

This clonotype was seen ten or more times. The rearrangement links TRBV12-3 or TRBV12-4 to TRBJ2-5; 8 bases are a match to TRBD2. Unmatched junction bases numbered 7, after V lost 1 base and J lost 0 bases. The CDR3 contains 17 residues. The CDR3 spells CASSLGLARTYQETQYF. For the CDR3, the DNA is TGTGCCAGCAGTTTAGGACTAGCGAGGACTTACCAAGAGACCCAGTACTTC.

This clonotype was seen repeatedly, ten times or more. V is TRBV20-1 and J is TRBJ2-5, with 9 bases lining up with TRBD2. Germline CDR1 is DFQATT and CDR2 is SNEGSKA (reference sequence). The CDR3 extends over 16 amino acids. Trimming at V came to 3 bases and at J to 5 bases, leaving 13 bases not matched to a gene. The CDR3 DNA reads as TGCAGTGCTAGTAGCCCCCGTACTAGCGGGCCCGAGACCCAGTACTTC. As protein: CSASSPRTSGPETQYF.

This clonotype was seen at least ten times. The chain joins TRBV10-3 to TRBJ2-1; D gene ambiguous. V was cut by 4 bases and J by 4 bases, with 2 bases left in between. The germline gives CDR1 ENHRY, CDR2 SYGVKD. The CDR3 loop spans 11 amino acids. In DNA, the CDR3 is TGTGCCATCAGTGCTTACAATGAGCAGTTCTTC. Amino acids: CAISAYNEQFF.

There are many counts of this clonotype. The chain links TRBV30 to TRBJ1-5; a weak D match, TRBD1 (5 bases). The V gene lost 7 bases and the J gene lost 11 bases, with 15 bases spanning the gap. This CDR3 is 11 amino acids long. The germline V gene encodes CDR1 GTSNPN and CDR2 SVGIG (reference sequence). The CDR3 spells CAYRDGRAQHF. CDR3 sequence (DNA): TGTGCCTACCGGGACGGACGAGCCCAGCATTTT.

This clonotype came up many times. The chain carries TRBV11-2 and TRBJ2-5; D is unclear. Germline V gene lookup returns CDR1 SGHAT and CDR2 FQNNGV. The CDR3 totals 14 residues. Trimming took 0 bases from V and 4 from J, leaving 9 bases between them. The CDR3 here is CASSLDVASETQYF. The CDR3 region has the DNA TGTGCCAGCAGCTTAGACGTAGCATCAGAGACCCAGTACTTC.

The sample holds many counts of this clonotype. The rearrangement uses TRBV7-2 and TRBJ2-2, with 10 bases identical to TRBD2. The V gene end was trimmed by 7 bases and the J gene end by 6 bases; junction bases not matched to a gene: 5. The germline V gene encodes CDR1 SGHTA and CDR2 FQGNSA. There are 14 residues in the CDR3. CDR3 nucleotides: TGTGCCAGCACCAGCGGGGGGGCTGCCGGGGAGCTGTTTTTT. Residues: CASTSGGAAGELFF.